This TCR beta chain was identified during a study of early T cells in non-severe SARS-CoV-2 infection. Overall study context: Sequencing targeted bulk RNA from unsorted whole blood, leaving chains unpaired.

This CDR3 is 15 amino acids long. Germline V gives CDR1 SGHNT, CDR2 YYREEE (reference sequence). The trim removed 0 bases at V and 9 bases at J, leaving 4 bases unmatched. Unique molecular identifiers (one per individual cDNA molecule) were attached. TCRdb fed the 5' RACE reads into MiXCR, producing one record per CDR3 protein. The sample holds around 66,000 distinct CDR3 sequences; over 4.5% are singletons and the top ten take around 3.3%. The sample holds many counts of this clonotype. The V and J genes are TRBV5-4 and TRBJ1-6, with 9 bases fitting TRBD1. The sample consisted of whole blood, taken at baseline. The sequence was collected from an adult who was a healthcare worker with PCR-confirmed SARS-CoV-2 infection or an uninfected control (not recorded which). The DNA for the CDR3 is TGTGCCAGCAGCTTGGACAGGGGGCGAAGTTCACCCCTCCACTTT. It codes for CASSLDRGRSSPLHF. Full variable domain (missing parts from reference TRBV5-4 and TRBJ1-6): ETGVTQSPTHLIKTRGQQVTLRCSSQSGHNTVSWYQQALGQGPQFIFQYYREEENGRGNFPPRFSGLQFPNYSSELNVNALELDDSALYLCASSLDRGRSSPLHFGNGTRLTVT.